The 6 T cell receptor beta chains below were found in one sample sequenced in a study of blood T cell repertoires in COVID-19. The protocol was immunoSEQ multiplex PCR, while the TCRdb copy is restricted to in-frame clones and leaves out a portion. Here the sample spans approximately 440,000 clones, roughly 88% being singletons. The sample consisted of peripheral blood. These receptors all stem from a woman between 50 and 59 years old with COVID-19, enrolled during active disease.

This clone is a singleton in its sample. V and J are TRBV10-3 and TRBJ1-3, with D maybe TRBD1 (5 bases). V lost 3 bases to trimming and J lost 4 bases, with 16 bases between them. Per the germline V gene, CDR1 is ENHRY and CDR2 is SYGVKD. The CDR3 runs to 16 residues. This CDR3 is CAISDFLGAHGNTIYF. The CDR3 nucleotides are TGTGCCATCAGTGACTTTCTAGGGGCGCACGGAAACACCATATATTTT.

CDR3 loop: CAWKIGGNSYNSPLHF. The CDR3 DNA is TGTGCCTGGAAAATTGGGGGCAACTCCTATAATTCACCCCTCCACTTT. This rearrangement joins TRBV30 to TRBJ1-6, with D perhaps matching TRBD1 (6 bases). Germline V gene data show CDR1 as GTSNPN and CDR2 as SVGIG (reference sequence). The CDR3 has 16 amino acids. Trimming removed 4 bases from V and 0 bases from J, with 13 bases in between.

The CDR3 spells CASSQDGGTGQGNEQFF. In nucleotides, the CDR3 is TGTGCCAGCAGCCAAGACGGGGGGACAGGTCAGGGCAATGAGCAGTTCTTC. J is TRBJ2-1 and V is TRBV3-1 (or the pseudogene TRBV3-2); weak D call: TRBD1 (8 bases). From germline, CDR1 is LGHDT and CDR2 YNNKEL (reference sequence). The length of the CDR3 is 17 residues. With 0 bases removed from V and 6 bases from J, the gap between germline ends came to 18 bases.

The chain employs TRBV30 and TRBJ2-1; TRBD1 matches 9 bases. The germline V gene has CDR1 GTSNPN and CDR2 SVGIG (reference sequence). This CDR3 is 13 amino acids long. Losses at the gene ends were 0 bases for V and 9 bases for J; bases not matched to a gene: 3. DNA of the CDR3: TGTGCCTGGAGTGTAGGGACAGGGCTTGAGCAGTTCTTC. This translates into CAWSVGTGLEQFF.

This clone has a single count. In DNA, the CDR3 is TGTGCCAGCTCACCTGACTGGAACAATGAGCAGTTCTTC. Translation gives CASSPDWNNEQFF. This chain joins TRBV18 and TRBJ2-1; no clear D gene. Trimming took 3 bases from V and 5 from J, leaving 8 bases between them. The CDR3 is made up of 13 amino acids. CDR1 KGHSH and CDR2 LQKENI come from the germline V gene.

In nucleotides, the CDR3 is TGTGCCAGCAGCGTAGCTTGGCGGGACGAGCAGTACTTC. Translating gives CASSVAWRDEQYF. The V gene is TRBV9, the J gene TRBJ2-7; D is possibly TRBD2 (5 bases). The germline V and J ends were trimmed by 0 bases and 5 bases, with 9 bases remaining between them. CDR3 size: 13 residues. Germline-derived CDR1 and CDR2 are SGDLS and YYNGEE. Looking up the rest from reference TRBV9 and TRBJ2-7 gives the full variable domain: DSGVTQTPKHLITATGQRVTLRCSPRSGDLSVYWYQQSLDQGLQFLIQYYNGEERAKGNILERFSAQQFPDLHSELNLSSLELGDSALYFCASSVAWRDEQYFGPGTRLTVT.